The rows below give T cell receptor beta chains drawn from one sample of a study of control samples from healthy donors and cancer patients. TCRdb's table, derived via immunoSEQ multiplex PCR, lists solely in-frame clones and lacks some. This sample has fewer than 200,000 clones, with roughly 94% found just once. The specimen sequenced was PBMCs. The receptor set was obtained from a man aged 55 to 70 with colorectal cancer. The CDR3 runs from the conserved cysteine through the conserved F or W.

V gene	J gene	CDR3 protein
TRBV5-4	TRBJ2-5	CASSRRTGPETQYF
TRBV10-3	TRBJ2-1	CAISGRIRDSPLQGRYEQFF
TRBV11-2	TRBJ2-5	CASSPQETQYF
TRBV19	TRBJ2-1	CASSRDLYNEQFF
TRBV29-1	TRBJ1-1	CSVERGTNTEAFF
TRBV3-1/TRBV3-2	TRBJ2-5	CASSRTSGGAVATQYF
TRBV5-1	TRBJ2-2	CASSSAGGRPGELFF
TRBV5-6	TRBJ1-1	CASSLWGRNTEAFF
TRBV5-8	TRBJ1-1	CASSLGRINTEAFF
TRBV7-2	TRBJ2-5	CASSFGSRETQYF
TRBV9	TRBJ2-5	CASSGGRGSSETQYF
TRBV4-1	TRBJ2-3	CASSQTIQGADTQYF
TRBV3-1/TRBV3-2	TRBJ2-3	CASRHVQGSNTQYF
TRBV6-4	TRBJ2-3	CASREARSTDTQYF
TRBV6-2/TRBV6-3	TRBJ2-3	CASSRAGTGDTDTQYF
TRBV21-1	TRBJ2-3	CASSRSSRDRGPHRGTQYF
TRBV18	TRBJ1-1	CASSPLRDRASDTEAFF
TRBV24-1	TRBJ2-3	CATSDPRGSTDTQYF
TRBV24-1	TRBJ2-2	CATSDRDSNTGELFF
TRBV19	TRBJ2-5	CASSTGLAGAQETQYF
TRBV5-5	TRBJ2-7	CASSPVPGLSEEQYF
TRBV6-5	TRBJ2-7	CASRRSSLRSYEQYF
TRBV7-2	TRBJ2-1	CASSFGGSYNEQFF
TRBV30	TRBJ1-2	CAWSVNGAGYTF
TRBV10-3	TRBJ1-1	CAISEVTQKAFF
TRBV19	TRBJ2-2	CASSGLAGSGGAVF
TRBV19	TRBJ1-4	CASTSLSTGDEKLFF
TRBV19	TRBJ1-2	CASGQGLGGGYTF
TRBV29-1	TRBJ1-2	CSVSIAGSDYGYTF
TRBV3-1/TRBV3-2	TRBJ1-6	CASSGGPSYNSPLHF
TRBV7-2	TRBJ1-3	CASSSRTGRSGNTIYF
TRBV11-2	TRBJ2-2	CASSYGTKGELFF
TRBV27	TRBJ1-1	CASSLIKNTEAFF
TRBV3-1/TRBV3-2	TRBJ2-7	CASSQDDLSVADEQYF
TRBV5-1	TRBJ2-2	CASSLVASSTGELFF
TRBV5-4	TRBJ2-7	CASSPGGYEQYF
TRBV10-3	TRBJ1-1	CAISDEGTEAFF
TRBV12-3/TRBV12-4	TRBJ2-7	CASTPSPSYEQYF
TRBV27	TRBJ1-5	CATRQGSGQPQHF
TRBV5-1	TRBJ2-3	CASSLSGQVGTDTQYF
TRBV2	TRBJ1-3	CASRWTEGNTIYF
TRBV28	TRBJ1-4	CASSTEPREEKLFF
TRBV30	TRBJ2-7	CAWSVNSYEQYF
TRBV6-1	TRBJ1-2	CASSEPPSDRNYGYTF
TRBV10-3	TRBJ1-1	CAISADRVGTEAFF
TRBV5-5	TRBJ1-2	CASSLVGLAGYTF
TRBV6-5	TRBJ2-5	CASSYMGGLGETQYF
TRBV19	TRBJ2-3	CASRDRGRSSTDTQYF
TRBV2	TRBJ2-2	CASSETGGPSGELFF
TRBV7-8	TRBJ1-5	CASSWGNQPQHF
TRBV5-1	TRBJ1-3	CASSLAGQSSGNTIYF
TRBV6-5	TRBJ2-2	CASSRRGGNTGELFF
TRBV19	TRBJ1-5	CASAGRNQPQHF
TRBV10-3	TRBJ1-4	CAISWEGEKLFF